The entry below gives a single T cell receptor beta chain sequence along with its context. CDR1 is LGHDT and CDR2 is YNNKEL in the germline V gene (reference sequence). Trimming at V came to 4 bases and at J to 6 bases, leaving 10 bases not matched to a gene. The CDR3 loop spans 16 amino acids. Authors' methods: The authors estimated nucleated cell counts from reference gene primer amplification. Clones were sequenced by immunoSEQ multiplex PCR, and TCRdb holds only the in-frame ones, with some missing. The DNA was the basis for D and trimming; V, J and clone size are from that table. The sample carries some 120,000 clones, roughly four fifths recorded once. The data are from a study of blood T cell repertoires in COVID-19. Study context: Material from acute and convalescent COVID-19 was sourced from the United States, Italy and Spain. PBMCs, B-cell-depleted T cells, or T cells provided the cDNA or gDNA that made up the material.

The J gene is TRBJ2-1, the V gene TRBV3-1 (or the pseudogene TRBV3-2), with 9 bases lining up with TRBD2. Sequenced sample: peripheral blood. This TCR was recovered from a man in his 70s with active or convalescent COVID-19. CDR3 nucleotide sequence: TGTGCCAGCAGCCCAGCTCCTAGCGGGAACCTCAATGAGCAGTTCTTC. Translation: CASSPAPSGNLNEQFF.